This T cell receptor beta chain comes out of a study of blood T cell repertoires in COVID-19. V lost 1 base, J lost 4 bases, and 17 bases lay in between. From germline, CDR1 is MDHEN and CDR2 SYDVKM. This CDR3 has 17 residues. The table came from immunoSEQ multiplex PCR; TCRdb's copy has only in-frame clones and leaves some out. The sample holds about 150,000 clones, over 80% seen once. Sequencing was carried out using peripheral blood. The TCR was taken from a man aged 80 or over with acute or convalescent COVID-19. The chain uses TRBV28 and TRBJ1-5; D not certain. CDR3 loop: CASSLSRAENYNQPQHF. CDR3 sequence (DNA): TGTGCCAGCAGTTTATCCCGAGCTGAGAATTATAATCAGCCCCAGCATTTT.